This section outlines one TCR beta chain sequence together with its context. Its matching antigen is unknown. The CDR3 length is 14 residues. V shed 1 base and J shed 5 bases, with 10 bases lying between them. Germline loops: CDR1 SGHRS, CDR2 YFSETQ. Both 60 Vbeta primers and 13 Jbeta primers went into the PCR. Clones were sequenced by immunoSEQ multiplex PCR, and TCRdb holds only the in-frame ones, with some missing. The sample lists roughly 100,000 clones, more than 75% occurring once. This entry comes from a study of cytomegalovirus exposure and HLA in healthy donors. General study findings and limits: Approximately 160 TCR beta chains were listed as cytomegalovirus-associated.

This chain uses TRBV5-1 with TRBJ2-1; a possible D gene is TRBD2 (5 bases). The TCR originated in a woman aged 18-30 years in good health and CMV-seropositive. Sequences were obtained from PBMCs. The CDR3 loop reads CASSLRAGDNEQFF. The CDR3 coding sequence is TGCGCCAGCAGCTTGCGGGCCGGGGACAATGAGCAGTTCTTC.